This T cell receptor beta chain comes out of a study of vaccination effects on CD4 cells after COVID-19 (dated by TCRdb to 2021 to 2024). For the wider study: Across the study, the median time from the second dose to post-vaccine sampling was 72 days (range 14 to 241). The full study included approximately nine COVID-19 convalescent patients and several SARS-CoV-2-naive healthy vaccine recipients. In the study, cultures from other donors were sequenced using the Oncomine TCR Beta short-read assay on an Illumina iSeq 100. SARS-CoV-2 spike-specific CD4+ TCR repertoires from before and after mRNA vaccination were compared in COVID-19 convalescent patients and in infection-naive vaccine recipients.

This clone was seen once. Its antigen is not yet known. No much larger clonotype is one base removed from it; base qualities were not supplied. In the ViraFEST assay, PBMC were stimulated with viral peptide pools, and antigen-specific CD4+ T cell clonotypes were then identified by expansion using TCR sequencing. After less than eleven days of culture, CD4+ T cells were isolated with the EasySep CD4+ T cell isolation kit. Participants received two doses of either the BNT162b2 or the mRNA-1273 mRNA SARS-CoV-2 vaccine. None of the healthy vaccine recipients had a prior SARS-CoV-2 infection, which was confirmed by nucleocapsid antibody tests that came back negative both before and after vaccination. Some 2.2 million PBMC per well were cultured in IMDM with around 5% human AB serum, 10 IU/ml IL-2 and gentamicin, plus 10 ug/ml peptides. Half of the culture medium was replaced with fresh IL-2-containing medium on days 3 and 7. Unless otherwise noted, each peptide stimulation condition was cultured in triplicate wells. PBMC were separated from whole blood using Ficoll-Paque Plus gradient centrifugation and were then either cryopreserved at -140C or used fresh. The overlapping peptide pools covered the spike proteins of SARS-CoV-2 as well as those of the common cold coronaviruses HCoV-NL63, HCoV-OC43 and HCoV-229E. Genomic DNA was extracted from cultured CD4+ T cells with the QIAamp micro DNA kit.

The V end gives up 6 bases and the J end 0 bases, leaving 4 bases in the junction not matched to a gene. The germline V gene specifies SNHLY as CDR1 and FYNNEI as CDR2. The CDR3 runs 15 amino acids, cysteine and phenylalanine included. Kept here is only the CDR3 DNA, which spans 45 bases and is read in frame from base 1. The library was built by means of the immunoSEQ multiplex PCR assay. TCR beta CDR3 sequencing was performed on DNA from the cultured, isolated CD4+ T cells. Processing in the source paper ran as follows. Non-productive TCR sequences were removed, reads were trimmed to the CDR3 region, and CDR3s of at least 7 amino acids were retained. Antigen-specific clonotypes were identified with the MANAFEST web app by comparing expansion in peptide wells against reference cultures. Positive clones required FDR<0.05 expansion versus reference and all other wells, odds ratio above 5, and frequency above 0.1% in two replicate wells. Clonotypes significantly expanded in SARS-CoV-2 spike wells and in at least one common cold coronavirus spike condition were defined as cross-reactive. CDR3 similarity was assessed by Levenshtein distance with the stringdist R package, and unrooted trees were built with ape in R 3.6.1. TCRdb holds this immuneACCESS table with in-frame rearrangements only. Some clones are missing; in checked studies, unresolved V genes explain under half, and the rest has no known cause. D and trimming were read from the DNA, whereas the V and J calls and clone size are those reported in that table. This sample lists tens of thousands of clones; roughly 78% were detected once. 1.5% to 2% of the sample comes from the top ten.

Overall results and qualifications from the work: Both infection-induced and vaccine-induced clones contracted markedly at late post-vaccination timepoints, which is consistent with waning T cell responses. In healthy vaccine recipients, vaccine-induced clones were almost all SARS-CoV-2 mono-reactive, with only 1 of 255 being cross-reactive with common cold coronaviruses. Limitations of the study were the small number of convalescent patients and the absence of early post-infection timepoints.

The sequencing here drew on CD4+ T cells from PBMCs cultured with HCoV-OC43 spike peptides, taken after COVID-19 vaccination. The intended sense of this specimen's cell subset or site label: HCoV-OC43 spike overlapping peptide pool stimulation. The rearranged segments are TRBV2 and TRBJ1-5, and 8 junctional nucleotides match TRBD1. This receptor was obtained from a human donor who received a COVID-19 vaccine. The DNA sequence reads TGTGCCAGCAGCAGACAGGGGTCTAGCAATCAGCCCCAGCATTTT. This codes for CASSRQGSSNQPQHF.